The clone carrying this T cell receptor (beta chain) has only a few counts. The target antigen is unknown. The germline CDR1 and CDR2 sequences are SGDLS and YYNGEE. V lost 4 bases, J lost 6 bases, and 13 bases lay in between. This CDR3 has 13 amino acids. The data were taken from a study of beta chain features in type 1 diabetes. General study findings and limits: TCRB CDR3s from Type 1 diabetes patients were moderately but significantly shorter in all four CD4+ subsets.

CD45RO/CCR7/CD25/CD127/CD95/CD27 staining was used to isolate CD4+ naive, central memory, regulatory and stem cell-like memory cells by sorting. The investigators reverse transcribed all of the isolated RNA, so they sequenced expressed TCRB transcripts. Sequencing of naive, central memory and regulatory T cell samples gave an average of roughly 3.5 million reads. TCRdb's table, derived via immunoSEQ multiplex PCR, lists solely in-frame clones and lacks some. The sample carries hundreds of thousands of clones, 11% recorded once. The V and J genes are TRBV9 and TRBJ1-2; the D gene is possibly TRBD1 (6 bases). Sequenced material: naive CD4+ T cells from blood. The origin of this receptor is a man in his thirties or forties with type 1 diabetes. The CDR3: CASSQTGLDGYTF. The CDR3 coding sequence is TGTGCCAGCAGCCAAACAGGGTTGGATGGCTACACCTTC. Full variable domain (outside the CDR3, taken from reference TRBV9 and TRBJ1-2): DSGVTQTPKHLITATGQRVTLRCSPRSGDLSVYWYQQSLDQGLQFLIQYYNGEERAKGNILERFSAQQFPDLHSELNLSSLELGDSALYFCASSQTGLDGYTFGSGTRLTVV.